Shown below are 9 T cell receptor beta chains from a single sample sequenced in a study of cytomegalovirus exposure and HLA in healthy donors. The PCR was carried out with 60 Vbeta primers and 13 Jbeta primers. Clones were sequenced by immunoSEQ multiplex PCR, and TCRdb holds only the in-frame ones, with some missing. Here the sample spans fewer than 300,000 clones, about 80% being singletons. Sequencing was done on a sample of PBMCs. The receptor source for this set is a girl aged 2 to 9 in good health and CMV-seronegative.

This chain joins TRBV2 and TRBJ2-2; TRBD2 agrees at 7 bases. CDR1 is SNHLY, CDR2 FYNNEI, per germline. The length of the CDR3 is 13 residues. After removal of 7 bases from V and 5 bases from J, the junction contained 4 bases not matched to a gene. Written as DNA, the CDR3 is TGTGCCAGCAAGCAGGGAGGGACCGGGGAGCTGTTTTTT. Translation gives CASKQGGTGELFF.

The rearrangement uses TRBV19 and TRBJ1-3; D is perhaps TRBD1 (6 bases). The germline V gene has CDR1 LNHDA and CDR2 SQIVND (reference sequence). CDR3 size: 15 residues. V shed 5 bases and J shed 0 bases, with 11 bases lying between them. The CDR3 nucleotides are TGTGCCAGTAGTGCCCGACAGGTCTCTGGAAACACCATATATTTT. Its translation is CASSARQVSGNTIYF.

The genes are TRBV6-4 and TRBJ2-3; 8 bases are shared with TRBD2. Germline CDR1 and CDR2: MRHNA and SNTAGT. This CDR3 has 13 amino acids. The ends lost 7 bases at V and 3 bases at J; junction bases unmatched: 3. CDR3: CASKASGTDTQYF. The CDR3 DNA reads TGTGCCAGCAAAGCTAGCGGGACAGATACGCAGTATTTT.

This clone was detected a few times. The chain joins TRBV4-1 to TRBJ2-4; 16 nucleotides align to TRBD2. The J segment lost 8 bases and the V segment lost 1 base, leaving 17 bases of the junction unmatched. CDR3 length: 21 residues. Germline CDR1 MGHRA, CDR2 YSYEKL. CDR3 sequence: CASSQVLPSGTSGRAGYIQYF. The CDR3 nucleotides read TGCGCCAGCAGCCAAGTCCTGCCTTCCGGGACTAGCGGGAGGGCCGGGTACATTCAGTACTTC.

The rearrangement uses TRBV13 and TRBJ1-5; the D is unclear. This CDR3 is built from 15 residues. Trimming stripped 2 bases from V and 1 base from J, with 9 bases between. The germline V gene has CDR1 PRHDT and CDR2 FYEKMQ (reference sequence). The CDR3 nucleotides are TGTGCCAGCAGCTTAATGGGCTCCAGCAATCAGCCCCAGCATTTT. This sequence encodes CASSLMGSSNQPQHF.

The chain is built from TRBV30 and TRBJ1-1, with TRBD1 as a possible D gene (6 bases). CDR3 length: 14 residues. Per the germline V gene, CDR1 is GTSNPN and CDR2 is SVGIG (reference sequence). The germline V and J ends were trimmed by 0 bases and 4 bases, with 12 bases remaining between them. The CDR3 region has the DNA TGTGCCTGGAGTGTACTCTCAGGGGTCACTGAAGCTTTCTTT. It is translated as CAWSVLSGVTEAFF. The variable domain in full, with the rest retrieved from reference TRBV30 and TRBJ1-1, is SQTIHQWPATLVQPVGSPLSLECTVEGTSNPNLYWYRQAAGRGLQLLFYSVGIGQISSEVPQNLSASRPQDRQFILSSKKLLLSDSGFYLCAWSVLSGVTEAFFGQGTRLTVV.

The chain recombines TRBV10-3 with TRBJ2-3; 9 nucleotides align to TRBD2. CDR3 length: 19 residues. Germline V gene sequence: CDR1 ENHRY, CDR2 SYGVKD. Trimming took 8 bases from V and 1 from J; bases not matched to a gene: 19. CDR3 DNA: TGTGCCATCGGGTGGGGGGTAGCGGGAGTGGATCCGCGCACAGATACGCAGTATTTT. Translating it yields CAIGWGVAGVDPRTDTQYF.

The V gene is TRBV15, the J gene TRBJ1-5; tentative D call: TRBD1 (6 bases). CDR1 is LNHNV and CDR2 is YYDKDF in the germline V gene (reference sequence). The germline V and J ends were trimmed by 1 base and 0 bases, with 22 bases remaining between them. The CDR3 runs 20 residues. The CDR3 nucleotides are TGTGCCACCAGCAGAGGCCGGGGGGCAGGGACTTCTGATAGCAATCAGCCCCAGCATTTT. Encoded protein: CATSRGRGAGTSDSNQPQHF. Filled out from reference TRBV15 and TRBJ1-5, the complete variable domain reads DAMVIQNPRYQVTQFGKPVTLSCSQTLNHNVMYWYQQKSSQAPKLLFHYYDKDFNNEADTPDNFQSRRPNTSFCFLDIRSPGLGDTAMYLCATSRGRGAGTSDSNQPQHFGDGTRLSIL.

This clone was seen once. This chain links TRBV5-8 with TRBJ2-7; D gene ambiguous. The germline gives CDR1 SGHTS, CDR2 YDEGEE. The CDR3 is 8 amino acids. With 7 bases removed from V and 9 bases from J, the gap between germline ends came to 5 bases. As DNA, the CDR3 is TGTGCCAGCTCTAGGCAGTACTTC. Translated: CASSRQYF.